A selection of T cell receptor beta chains follows, all from one sample in a study of regulatory T cells in long-lasting Graves disease. TCRdb analysed the multiplex PCR reads with MiXCR anew, one entry per CDR3 protein. The sample has 240,000 or so distinct CDR3 sequences; around 20% are singletons. The sample consisted of peripheral blood mononuclear cells (PBMCs), taken at new diagnosis, from a patient treated with antithyroid drugs. Receptors originate from a female donor with Graves disease. CDR3s include the opening cysteine and the closing phenylalanine or tryptophan. The D gene is left open where the match is weak. The size field is filled for only some rows; it gives once, few, many or a size class.

j_gene,d_gene,v_gene,abundance,CDR3nt,CDR3aa
TRBJ1-5,TRBD1,TRBV6-1,many,TGTGCCAGCAGTGAGAAGACAGGGGGTCAGCCCCAGCATTTT,CASSEKTGGQPQHF
TRBJ2-7,TRBD1,TRBV7-3,-,TGTGCCAGCAGCTTTCCGGGACAGGGGACCTACGAGCAGTACTTC,CASSFPGQGTYEQYF
TRBJ1-5,-,TRBV20-1,few,TGCAGTGCTAGAGGTTGGGATCAGCCCCAGCATTTT,CSARGWDQPQHF
TRBJ2-1,TRBD2,TRBV20-1,many,TGCAGTATGACTAGCGGGCCCTCCTACAATGAGCAGTTCTTC,CSMTSGPSYNEQFF
TRBJ1-1,TRBD1,TRBV6-1,few,TGTGCCAGCAGTGCCAGGACAGGGGGCTCGGGCACTGAAGCTTTCTTT,CASSARTGGSGTEAFF
TRBJ2-3,-,TRBV7-2,many,TGTGCCAGCAGCCCCCAATTAGGGGGGGCAGATACGCAGTATTTT,CASSPQLGGADTQYF
TRBJ2-7,TRBD1,TRBV11-2,many,TGTGCCAGCAGCTTAGGGGGACAGCCTTGGTACGAGCAGTACTTC,CASSLGGQPWYEQYF
TRBJ2-7,-,TRBV6-1,many,TGTGCCAGCAGTACCGGCGGGACGTTCTACGAGCAGTACTTC,CASSTGGTFYEQYF
TRBJ2-5,TRBD2,TRBV20-1,many,TGCAGTGCTAGGACTAGCGGGTTAAGCGGGGGGGTCCAGTACTTC,CSARTSGLSGGVQYF
TRBJ2-3,TRBD1,TRBV28,many,TGTTCCAGCAGTTCACACGCAACGGGACAGGGGGCGTCAGATACGCAGTATTTT,CSSSSHATGQGASDTQYF
TRBJ1-4,TRBD1,TRBV9,many,TGTGCCAGCAGCGCAGAGGACAGGAATGAAAAACTGTTTTTT,CASSAEDRNEKLFF
TRBJ1-1,-,TRBV5-6,few,TGTGCCAGCAGCTTGGAATGGGGGGCAGCTTTCTTT,CASSLEWGAAFF
TRBJ1-1,TRBD1,TRBV4-1,few,TGCGCCAGCAGCCAGGACAGGGTCAGGAACACTGAAGCTTTCTTT,CASSQDRVRNTEAFF
TRBJ1-1,TRBD1,TRBV27,-,TGTGCCAGCAGTAACAGGGGAACTGAAGCTTTCTTT,CASSNRGTEAFF
TRBJ2-5,TRBD1,TRBV5-1,many,TGCGCCAGCAGCTCAACCGGGACAGGGGGCCGGGCCCAGTACTTC,CASSSTGTGGRAQYF
TRBJ2-2,TRBD2,TRBV9,many,TGTGCCAGCAGCGTAGGCGGAACGGGAGGACCCACCGGGGAGCTGTTTTTT,CASSVGGTGGPTGELFF
TRBJ2-5,TRBD2,TRBV20-1,-,TGCAGTGCTACGACTAGCGGGGACCAAGAGACCCAGTACTTC,CSATTSGDQETQYF
TRBJ2-7,TRBD2,TRBV6-1,-,TGTGCCAGCAGTCGAGTGGGACTAGCGGTGGCCTCCTACGAGCAGTACTTC,CASSRVGLAVASYEQYF
TRBJ2-7,-,TRBV6-2/TRBV6-3,many,TGTGCCAGCAGTCTCACCGGGACCCCGCTGTACGAGCAGTACTTC,CASSLTGTPLYEQYF
TRBJ1-2,TRBD1,TRBV5-6,many,TGTGCCAGCACCACGGGCAGGGGGAACTATGGCTACACCTTC,CASTTGRGNYGYTF
TRBJ1-5,-,TRBV6-9,-,TGTGCCAGCAGTTACCGGCCTCTTGAGCCCCAGCATTTT,CASSYRPLEPQHF
TRBJ2-6,-,TRBV28,many,TGTGCCAGCAGTTTTCGGGCGGCTAACTCTGGGGCCAACGTCCTGACTTTC,CASSFRAANSGANVLTF
TRBJ2-4,TRBD2,TRBV20-1,many,TGCAGTGCTAGGCTCGGGGGGTCCAAAAACATTCAGTACTTC,CSARLGGSKNIQYF
TRBJ1-2,-,TRBV11-2,many,TGTGCCAGCAGCTTAGATCAGAATGGGGGCTACACCTTC,CASSLDQNGGYTF
TRBJ1-1,-,TRBV20-1,-,TGCAGTGCTACCCGACACACTGAAGCTTTCTTT,CSATRHTEAFF
TRBJ2-7,-,TRBV7-6,many,TGTGCCAGCAGCTCAAACTTCTACGAGCAGTACTTC,CASSSNFYEQYF
TRBJ2-2,TRBD1,TRBV4-3,-,TGCGCCAGCAGCCAGGAATCGGTCGGACAGGGGTACACCGGGGAGCTGTTTTTT,CASSQESVGQGYTGELFF
TRBJ2-7,-,TRBV19,-,TGTGCCAGTAGTCCCCCCGGGATGGGGATCGGGGAGCAGTACTTC,CASSPPGMGIGEQYF
TRBJ2-1,-,TRBV4-2,many,TGTGCCAGCAGCCAAGGCTCAGGGGTTGAGCAGTTCTTC,CASSQGSGVEQFF
TRBJ1-2,-,TRBV5-5,many,TGTGCCAGCAGCCTTACCGGGACCTCTAACTATGGCTACACCTTC,CASSLTGTSNYGYTF
TRBJ2-7,-,TRBV5-1,many,TGCGCCAGCAGCTCGGCTGGCGTCTACGAGCAGTACTTC,CASSSAGVYEQYF
TRBJ2-1,TRBD2,TRBV6-1,-,TGTGCCAGCCAAAAAACATCCAGCGGGATATGGGGCCACAATGAGCAGTTCTTC,CASQKTSSGIWGHNEQFF
TRBJ1-6,-,TRBV7-2,-,TGTGCCAGCAGCTCCTACAGGCCTCCCCTCCACTTT,CASSSYRPPLHF
TRBJ2-3,-,TRBV14,-,TGTGCCAGCAGTCTCAGCCAGTTGGAAGATACGCAGTATTTT,CASSLSQLEDTQYF
TRBJ1-2,TRBD1,TRBV7-9,many,TGTGCCAGCAGTTTTAACCGGGACAGTGACTATGGCTACACCTTC,CASSFNRDSDYGYTF
TRBJ2-1,-,TRBV5-4,many,TGTGCCAGCAGCCCACAGGGAGGGTCACGGAATGAGCAGTTCTTC,CASSPQGGSRNEQFF
TRBJ2-1,TRBD2,TRBV11-2,many,TGTGCCAGCAGCTTAAGAAGGGCGACTAGCGGGGGATCCAAAGCCAATGAGCAGTTCTTC,CASSLRRATSGGSKANEQFF
TRBJ2-5,TRBD1,TRBV4-1,many,TGCGCCAGCAGCCGGGGACAGGGGTTGGAGACCCAGTACTTC,CASSRGQGLETQYF
TRBJ2-1,-,TRBV7-2,many,TGTGCCAGCAGCTTCCTAGTGGCCGAGCAGTTCTTC,CASSFLVAEQFF
TRBJ1-1,-,TRBV5-8,many,TGTGCCAGCAGCTTGGCCTTGAGGTCGAGGGAATCCACTGAAGCTTTCTTT,CASSLALRSRESTEAFF
TRBJ1-4,TRBD1,TRBV18,many,TGTGCCAGCTCGCGCGGACAGGCGGAAAAACTGTTTTTT,CASSRGQAEKLFF
TRBJ1-1,-,TRBV5-6,few,TGTGCCAGCAGCCCCCTGGGGGCCATGAACACTGAAGCTTTCTTT,CASSPLGAMNTEAFF
TRBJ2-5,TRBD1,TRBV2,-,TGTGCCAGCAGCTCGCGAGGGACAGGGGATGAGACCCAGTACTTC,CASSSRGTGDETQYF
TRBJ2-6,-,TRBV24-1,many,TGTGCCACCAGTGATCCGGGGGGCTTTGGGGCCAACGTCCTGACTTTC,CATSDPGGFGANVLTF
TRBJ1-5,TRBD1,TRBV6-1,many,TGTGCCAGCAGTAGGGGACAGGCCAGCGATCAGCCCCAGCATTTT,CASSRGQASDQPQHF
TRBJ2-2,-,TRBV11-1,many,TGTGCCAGCAGCTTAGCGGTCAGGGACACCGGGGAGCTGTTTTTT,CASSLAVRDTGELFF
TRBJ2-1,-,TRBV15,many,TGTGCCACCAGCAAATCGGGACCATACAATGAGCAGTTCTTC,CATSKSGPYNEQFF